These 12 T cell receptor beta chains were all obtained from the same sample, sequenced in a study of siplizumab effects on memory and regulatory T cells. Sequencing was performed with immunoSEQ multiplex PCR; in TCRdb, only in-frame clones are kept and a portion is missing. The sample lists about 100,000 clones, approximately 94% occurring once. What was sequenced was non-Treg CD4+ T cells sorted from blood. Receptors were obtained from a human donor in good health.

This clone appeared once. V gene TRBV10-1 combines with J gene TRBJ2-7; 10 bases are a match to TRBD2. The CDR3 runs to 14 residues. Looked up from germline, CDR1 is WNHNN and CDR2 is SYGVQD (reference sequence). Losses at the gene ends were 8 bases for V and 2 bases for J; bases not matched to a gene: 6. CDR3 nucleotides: TGCGCCAGCCCCTCTAGCGGGAGTGCCTACGAGCAGTACTTC. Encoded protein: CASPSSGSAYEQYF.

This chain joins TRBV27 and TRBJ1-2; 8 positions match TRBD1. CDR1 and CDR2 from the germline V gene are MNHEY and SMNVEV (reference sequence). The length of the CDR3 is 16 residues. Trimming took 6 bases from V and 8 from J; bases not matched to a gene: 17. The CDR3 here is CASSASGTGWGRGYTF. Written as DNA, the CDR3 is TGTGCCAGCAGCGCATCCGGGACAGGATGGGGTCGCGGCTACACCTTC.

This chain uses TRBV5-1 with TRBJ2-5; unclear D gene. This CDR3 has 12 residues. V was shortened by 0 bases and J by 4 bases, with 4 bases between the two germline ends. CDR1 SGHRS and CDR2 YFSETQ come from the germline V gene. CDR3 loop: CASSLVGETQYF. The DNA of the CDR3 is TGCGCCAGCAGCTTGGTGGGAGAGACCCAGTACTTC.

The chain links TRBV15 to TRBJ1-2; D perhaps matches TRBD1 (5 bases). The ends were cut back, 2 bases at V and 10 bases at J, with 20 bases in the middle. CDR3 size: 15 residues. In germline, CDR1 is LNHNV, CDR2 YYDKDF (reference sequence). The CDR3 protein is CATSRSQDKPRLYTF. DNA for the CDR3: TGTGCCACCAGCAGATCCCAGGACAAGCCCAGGCTCTACACCTTC.

The CDR3 loop is CASSGLAGGYNEQFF. CDR3 bases: TGCGCCAGCAGCGGACTAGCGGGAGGGTACAATGAGCAGTTCTTC. The chain combines TRBV5-1 with TRBJ2-1; 15 bases align to TRBD2. After removal of 4 bases from V and 4 bases from J, the junction contained 0 bases not matched to a gene. Germline CDR1 is SGHRS and CDR2 is YFSETQ. The CDR3 covers 15 residues.

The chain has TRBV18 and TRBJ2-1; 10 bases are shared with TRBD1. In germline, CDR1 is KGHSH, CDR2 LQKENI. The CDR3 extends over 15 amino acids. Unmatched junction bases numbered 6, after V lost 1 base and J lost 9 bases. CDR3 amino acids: CASSPRGQGEGEQFF. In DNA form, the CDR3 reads TGTGCCAGCTCACCACGAGGACAGGGGGAGGGTGAGCAGTTCTTC.

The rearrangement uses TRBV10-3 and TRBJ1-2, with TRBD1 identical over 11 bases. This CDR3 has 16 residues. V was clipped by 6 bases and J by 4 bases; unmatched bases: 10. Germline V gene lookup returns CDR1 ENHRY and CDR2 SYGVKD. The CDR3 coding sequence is TGTGCCATCAGCGCTGGGGACAGGGGGAGTAGCTATGGCTACACCTTC. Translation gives CAISAGDRGSSYGYTF.

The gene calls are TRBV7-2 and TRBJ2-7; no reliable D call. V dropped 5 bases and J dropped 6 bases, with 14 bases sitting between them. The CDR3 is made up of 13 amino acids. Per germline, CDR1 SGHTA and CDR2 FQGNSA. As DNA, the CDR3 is TGTGCCAGCAGCCGATCCGCTAGAGGCGAGCAGTACTTC. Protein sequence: CASSRSARGEQYF.

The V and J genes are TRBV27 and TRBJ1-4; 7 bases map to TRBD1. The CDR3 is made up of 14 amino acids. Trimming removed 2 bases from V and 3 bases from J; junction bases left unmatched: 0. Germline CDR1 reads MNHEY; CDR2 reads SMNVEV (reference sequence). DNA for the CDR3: TGTGCCAGCAGTTTACAGGGGGCTAATGAAAAACTGTTTTTT. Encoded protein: CASSLQGANEKLFF.

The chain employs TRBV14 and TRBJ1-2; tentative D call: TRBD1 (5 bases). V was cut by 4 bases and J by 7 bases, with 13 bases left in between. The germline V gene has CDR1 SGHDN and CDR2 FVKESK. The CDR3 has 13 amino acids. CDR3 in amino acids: CASSPTGPPGYTF. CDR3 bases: TGTGCCAGCAGCCCTACAGGCCCCCCTGGCTACACCTTC. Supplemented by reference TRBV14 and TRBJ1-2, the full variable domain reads EAGVTQFPSHSVIEKGQTVTLRCDPISGHDNLYWYRRVMGKEIKFLLHFVKESKQDESGMPNNRFLAERTGGTYSTLKVQPAELEDSGVYFCASSPTGPPGYTFGSGTRLTVV.

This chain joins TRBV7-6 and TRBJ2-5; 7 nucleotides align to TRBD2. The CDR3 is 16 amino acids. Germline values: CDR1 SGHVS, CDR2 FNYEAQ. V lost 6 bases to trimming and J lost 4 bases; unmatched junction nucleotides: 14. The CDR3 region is CASSPLGAGVAETQYF. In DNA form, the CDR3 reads TGTGCCAGCAGTCCCCTCGGGGCGGGAGTTGCAGAGACCCAGTACTTC.

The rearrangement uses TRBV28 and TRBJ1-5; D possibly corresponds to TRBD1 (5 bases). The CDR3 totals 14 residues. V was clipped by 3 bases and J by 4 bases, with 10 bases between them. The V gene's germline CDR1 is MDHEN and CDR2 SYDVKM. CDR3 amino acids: CASSFREPNQPQHF. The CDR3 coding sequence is TGTGCCAGCAGTTTCAGGGAACCTAATCAGCCCCAGCATTTT.